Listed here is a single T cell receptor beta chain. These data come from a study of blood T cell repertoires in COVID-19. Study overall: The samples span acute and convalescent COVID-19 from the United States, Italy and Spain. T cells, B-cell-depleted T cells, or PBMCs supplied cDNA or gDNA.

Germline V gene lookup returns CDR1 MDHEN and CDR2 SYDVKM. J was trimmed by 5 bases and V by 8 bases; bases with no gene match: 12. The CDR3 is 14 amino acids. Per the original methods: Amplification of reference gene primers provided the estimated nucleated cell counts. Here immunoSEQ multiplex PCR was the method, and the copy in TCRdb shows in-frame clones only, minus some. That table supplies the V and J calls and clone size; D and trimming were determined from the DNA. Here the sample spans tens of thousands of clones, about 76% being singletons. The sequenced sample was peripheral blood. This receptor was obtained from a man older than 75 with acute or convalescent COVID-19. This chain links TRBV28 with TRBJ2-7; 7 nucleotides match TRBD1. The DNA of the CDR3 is TGTGCCAGCGGAAGACAGGGAGCCACGGACGAGCAGTACTTC. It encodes CASGRQGATDEQYF.